This TCR beta chain originates from a study of T cell changes during pregnancy in multiple sclerosis. J lost 4 bases, V lost 2 bases, and 4 bases had no gene match. This CDR3 contains 15 residues. Germline V gene lookup returns CDR1 SGDLS and CDR2 YYNGEE. Measured with immunoSEQ multiplex PCR; TCRdb has only the in-frame clones, and not every one. This sample has fewer than 65,000 clones, with around 93% found just once. J is TRBJ2-3 and V is TRBV9, with 10 bases lining up with TRBD2. The sequenced sample was CD4+ T cells from peripheral blood mononuclear cells, obtained in the first trimester of pregnancy. The sequence derives from a female donor with multiple sclerosis, enrolled in a pregnancy study. CDR3 DNA sequence: TGTGCCAGCAGCGTTAGCGGGGGGAGGGCAGATACGCAGTATTTT. Protein sequence: CASSVSGGRADTQYF.